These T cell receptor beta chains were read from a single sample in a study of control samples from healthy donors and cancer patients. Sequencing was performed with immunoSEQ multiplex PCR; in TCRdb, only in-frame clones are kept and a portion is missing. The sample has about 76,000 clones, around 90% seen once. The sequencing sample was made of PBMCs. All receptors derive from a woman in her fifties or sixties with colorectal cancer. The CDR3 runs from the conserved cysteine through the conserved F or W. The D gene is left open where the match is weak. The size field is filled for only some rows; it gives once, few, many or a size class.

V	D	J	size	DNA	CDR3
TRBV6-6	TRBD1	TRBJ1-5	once	TGTGCCAGCAGAGGGACAGGGGGCTTTCAGCCCCAGCATTTT	CASRGTGGFQPQHF
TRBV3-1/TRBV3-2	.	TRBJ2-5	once	TGTGCCAGCAGCCACGAAGGGGGAGGGAAGACCCAGTACTTC	CASSHEGGGKTQYF
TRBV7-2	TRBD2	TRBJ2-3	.	TGTGCCAGCAGCTCATTAGCGGGGAGCACAGATACGCAGTATTTT	CASSSLAGSTDTQYF
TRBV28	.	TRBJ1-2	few	TGTGCCAGCAGTTTGGGGCTTGCTAACTATGGCTACACCTTC	CASSLGLANYGYTF
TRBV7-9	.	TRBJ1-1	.	TGTGCCAGCACCCTCACAGGGAACACTGAAGCTTTCTTT	CASTLTGNTEAFF
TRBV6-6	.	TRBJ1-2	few	TGTGCCAGCCGTACAGCGGGTACTAACTATGGCTACACCTTC	CASRTAGTNYGYTF
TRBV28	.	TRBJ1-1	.	TGTGCCAGCAGTCCACATCCACCCGATGACACTGAAGCTTTCTTT	CASSPHPPDDTEAFF
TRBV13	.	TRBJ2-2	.	TGTGCCAGCAGCTCGAGAGACGGTGGGGGGGAGCTGTTTTTT	CASSSRDGGGELFF
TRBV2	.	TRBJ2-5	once	TGTGCCAGCCGGAACGTCGCCAAAGAGACCCAGTACTTC	CASRNVAKETQYF
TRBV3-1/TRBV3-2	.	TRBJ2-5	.	TGTGCCAGCAGCCAAACTTATCCGGGGGCCGAGACCCAGTACTTC	CASSQTYPGAETQYF
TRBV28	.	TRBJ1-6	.	TGTGCCAGCAGTCCACAGAACGGTTTATCACCCCTCCACTTT	CASSPQNGLSPLHF
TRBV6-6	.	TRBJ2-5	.	TGTGCCAGCAATTTCGGTAGGGAGACCCAGTACTTC	CASNFGRETQYF
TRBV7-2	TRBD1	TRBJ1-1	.	TGTGCCAGCAGCCCGGGACAGGGGAGGATGAACACTGAAGCTTTCTTT	CASSPGQGRMNTEAFF
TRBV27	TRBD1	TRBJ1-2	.	TGTGCCAGCAGTTTAAGGGACCCGGGACAGGGAAACTATGGCTACACCTTC	CASSLRDPGQGNYGYTF
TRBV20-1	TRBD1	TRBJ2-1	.	TGCAGTGCTACTGACAGGGGGTACGGTGAGCAGTTCTTC	CSATDRGYGEQFF
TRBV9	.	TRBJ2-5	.	TGTGCCAGCAGCCCCTCGGGCACTCAAGAGACCCAGTACTTC	CASSPSGTQETQYF
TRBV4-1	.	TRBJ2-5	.	TGCGCCAGCAGCCAAGATCTACTTTTTCGGGAGACCCAGTACTTC	CASSQDLLFRETQYF
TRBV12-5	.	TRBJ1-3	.	TGTGCTAGTGGTCCCTCCCAGGGGTCCTCTGGAAACACCATATATTTT	CASGPSQGSSGNTIYF
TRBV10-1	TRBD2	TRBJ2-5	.	TGCGCCAGTACTAGCGGGGGGCCGGGAGAGACCCAGTACTTC	CASTSGGPGETQYF
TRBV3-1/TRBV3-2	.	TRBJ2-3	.	TGTGCCAGCAGCCAAGGGGATAGACCCCCGCAGTATTTT	CASSQGDRPPQYF
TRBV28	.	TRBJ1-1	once	TGTGCCAGCAGTCTCCAGGCGAGGAACACTGAAGCTTTCTTT	CASSLQARNTEAFF
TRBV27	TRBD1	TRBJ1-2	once	TGTGCCAGCAGTTTGTGGGGACAGGGGGGAAACATTAACTATGGCTACACCTTC	CASSLWGQGGNINYGYTF
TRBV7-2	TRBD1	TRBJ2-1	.	TGTGCCAGCAGCTTATTCCAGGGGGCCACCTACAATGAGCAGTTCTTC	CASSLFQGATYNEQFF
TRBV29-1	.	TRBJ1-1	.	TGCAGCGTTATCACTGGAGGAGGCACTGAAGCTTTCTTT	CSVITGGGTEAFF
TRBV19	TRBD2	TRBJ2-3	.	TGTGCCAGTACCCCCAGCGGATTAGCGGGGGGCTTAGGACCAGATACGCAGTATTTT	CASTPSGLAGGLGPDTQYF
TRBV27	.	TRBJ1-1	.	TGTGCCAGCAGTCCACTTTTTGAGAGGGGAGGGACTGAAGCTTTCTTT	CASSPLFERGGTEAFF
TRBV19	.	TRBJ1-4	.	TGTGCCAGTAGATCCGTCACCGGTCCCACTAATGAAAAACTGTTTTTT	CASRSVTGPTNEKLFF
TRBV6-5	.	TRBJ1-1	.	TGTGCCAGCAGTTACCAAAGGGGTCTGGCTTTCTTT	CASSYQRGLAFF
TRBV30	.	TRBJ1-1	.	TGTGCCTGGAGTGGCCCAGCTAACACTGAAGCTTTCTTT	CAWSGPANTEAFF
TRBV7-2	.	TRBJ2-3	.	TGTGCCAGCAGCTCATGGGGGCGGGGCCCCCCGTCGCAGTATTTT	CASSSWGRGPPSQYF
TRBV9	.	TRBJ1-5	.	TGTGCCAGCAGCGTAGGGGGGGCTGGCAATCAGCCCCAGCATTTT	CASSVGGAGNQPQHF
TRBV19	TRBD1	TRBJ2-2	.	TGTGCCAGTAGTAGGGGGACAGCGAACACCGGGGAGCTGTTTTTT	CASSRGTANTGELFF
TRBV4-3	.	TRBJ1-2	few	TGCGCCAGCAGCCAAGTGAACAGGGATGGCTACACCTTC	CASSQVNRDGYTF
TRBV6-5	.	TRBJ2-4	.	TGTGCCAGCAGTTACGACCGGACAGCTCAAGGGAACATTCAGTACTTC	CASSYDRTAQGNIQYF
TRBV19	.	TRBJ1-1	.	TGTGCCAGTAGTATAGATAATCGGAGACAGAGTGACACTGAAGCTTTCTTT	CASSIDNRRQSDTEAFF
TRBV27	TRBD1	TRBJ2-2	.	TGTGCCAGCAGTGGACAGGATACCGGGGAGCTGTTTTTT	CASSGQDTGELFF